This T cell receptor beta chain was observed in a study of OX40 agonist ivuxolimab in advanced cancers. Study background: The group had a mean age of approximately 60 years, ranged from 23 to 79, and was 80% to 90% male. Checkpoint inhibitors had been given previously to approximately 40% of patients. Three patients showed partial responses: one hepatocellular carcinoma and two cutaneous melanoma cases.

The CDR3 loop spans 15 amino acids. Trimming pared 1 base from V and 4 bases from J, leaving 14 bases between. CDR1 SGHAT and CDR2 FQDESV come from the germline V gene (reference sequence). The data were produced by immunoSEQ multiplex PCR, yet TCRdb's version contains in-frame clones alone and is incomplete. The data show 70,000 or so clones, with roughly 80% seen just once and approximately 1.2% held by the top ten. This chain links TRBV11-1 with TRBJ2-7, with D perhaps TRBD2 (5 bases). The receptor was isolated from an adult with an advanced solid tumor such as melanoma, head and neck, liver or kidney cancer. Source: CD4+ or CD8+ T cells sorted from blood, taken in a trial of the OX40 agonist ivuxolimab. DNA for the CDR3: TGTGCCAGCAGCTTAGTTTCGGAGCGGCGGTACGAGCAGTACTTC. Its translation: CASSLVSERRYEQYF.